Here is one TCR beta chain with its context. Its antigen is still unknown. This specimen comes from a study of metastatic and nonmetastatic thyroid tumors. Study information: It was across blood and tumor or nodule tissue from malignant and benign thyroid patients that repertoires were compared.

Until they underwent thyroid surgery, no patient had received any treatment. Points from the study as a whole: As reported, TCR beta diversity in blood and tumor was significantly higher in malignant thyroid tumors than in benign nodules.

This CDR3 has 12 residues. Germline V CDR1 and CDR2: SGHTA, FQGNSA. The V and J ends lost 3 bases and 4 bases respectively, with 6 bases between them. Per the original methods: Variation in CDR3 across clinicopathological groups served as the basis for constructing a distant-metastasis classifier in papillary thyroid cancer. Via MiXCR, TCRdb re-called the PCR reads. TCRdb's processing, not the study's, gives the V and J calls here. The top ten hold under 25% of the sample, which has about 21,000 clones, about 30% seen once. The sample was adjacent normal tissue. The rearrangement joins TRBV7-2 to TRBJ1-2; D call uncertain. The source of this sequence is a female donor with papillary thyroid cancer or a benign thyroid nodule (not recorded which). Some clones in this sample may be carry-over from other donors' samples. CDR3 sequence reads: CASSLSGYGYTF. In nucleotides, the CDR3 is TGTGCCAGCAGCTTGTCCGGCTATGGCTACACCTTC.